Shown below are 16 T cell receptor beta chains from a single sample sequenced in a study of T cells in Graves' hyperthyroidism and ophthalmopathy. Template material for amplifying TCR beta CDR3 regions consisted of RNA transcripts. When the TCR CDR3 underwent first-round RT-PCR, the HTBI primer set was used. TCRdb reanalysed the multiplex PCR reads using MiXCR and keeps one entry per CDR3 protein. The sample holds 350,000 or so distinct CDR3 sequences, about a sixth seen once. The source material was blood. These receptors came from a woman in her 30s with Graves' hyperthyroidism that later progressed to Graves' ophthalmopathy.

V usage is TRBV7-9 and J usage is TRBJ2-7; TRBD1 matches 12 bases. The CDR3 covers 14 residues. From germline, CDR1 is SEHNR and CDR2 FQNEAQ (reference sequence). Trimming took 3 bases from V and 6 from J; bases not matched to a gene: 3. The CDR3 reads CASSLGTGGPEQYF. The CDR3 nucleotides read TGTGCCAGCAGCTTGGGGACAGGGGGCCCCGAGCAGTACTTC.

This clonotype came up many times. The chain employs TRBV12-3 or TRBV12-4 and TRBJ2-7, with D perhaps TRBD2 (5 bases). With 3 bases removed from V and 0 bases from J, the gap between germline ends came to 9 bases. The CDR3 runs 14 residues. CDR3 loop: CASSFGLSSYEQYF. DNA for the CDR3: TGTGCCAGCAGTTTTGGACTTAGCTCCTACGAGCAGTACTTC.

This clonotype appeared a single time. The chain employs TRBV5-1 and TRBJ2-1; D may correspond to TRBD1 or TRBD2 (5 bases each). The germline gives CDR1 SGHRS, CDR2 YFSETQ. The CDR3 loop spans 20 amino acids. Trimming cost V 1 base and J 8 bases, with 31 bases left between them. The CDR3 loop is CASSLQGRDEQLARADEQFF. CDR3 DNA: TGCGCCAGCAGCTTGCAGGGCCGGGATGAGCAGTTGGCTAGAGCTGATGAGCAGTTCTTC.

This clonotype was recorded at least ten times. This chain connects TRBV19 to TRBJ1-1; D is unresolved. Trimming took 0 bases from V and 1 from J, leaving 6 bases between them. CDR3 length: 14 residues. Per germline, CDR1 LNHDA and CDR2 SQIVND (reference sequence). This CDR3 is CASSIDTRNTEAFF. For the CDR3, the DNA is TGTGCCAGTAGTATAGATACCAGGAACACTGAAGCTTTCTTT.

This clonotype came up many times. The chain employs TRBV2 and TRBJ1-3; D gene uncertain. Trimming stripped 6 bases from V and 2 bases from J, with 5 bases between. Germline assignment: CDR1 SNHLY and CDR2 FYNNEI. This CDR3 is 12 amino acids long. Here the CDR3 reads CASRFAGNTIYF. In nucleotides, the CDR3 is TGTGCCAGCAGGTTCGCTGGAAACACCATATATTTT.

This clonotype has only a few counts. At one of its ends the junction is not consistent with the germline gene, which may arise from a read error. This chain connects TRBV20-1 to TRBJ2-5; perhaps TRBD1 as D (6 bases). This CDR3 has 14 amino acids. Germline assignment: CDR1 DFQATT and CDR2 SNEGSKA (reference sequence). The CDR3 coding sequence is TGCAGTGCTAGAGACACAGGGTCGATTGGGACCCAGCACTTC. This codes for CSARDTGSIGTQHF.

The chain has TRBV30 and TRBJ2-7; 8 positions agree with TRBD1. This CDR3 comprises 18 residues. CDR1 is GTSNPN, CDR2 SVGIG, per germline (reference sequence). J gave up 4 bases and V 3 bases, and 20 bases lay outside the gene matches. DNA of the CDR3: TGTGCCTGGAGCGAAGGAGGCAGGGGGCGCCTTATTCTTTACGAGCAGTACTTC. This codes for CAWSEGGRGRLILYEQYF.

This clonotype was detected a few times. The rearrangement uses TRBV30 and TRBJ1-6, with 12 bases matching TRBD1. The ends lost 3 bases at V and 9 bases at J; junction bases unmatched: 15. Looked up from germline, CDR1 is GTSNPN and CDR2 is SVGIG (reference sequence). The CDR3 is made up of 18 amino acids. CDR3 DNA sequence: TGTGCCTGGAGGGACTATCCGGGACAGGGGGCCTTCGGTTCACCCCTCCACTTT. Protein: CAWRDYPGQGAFGSPLHF.

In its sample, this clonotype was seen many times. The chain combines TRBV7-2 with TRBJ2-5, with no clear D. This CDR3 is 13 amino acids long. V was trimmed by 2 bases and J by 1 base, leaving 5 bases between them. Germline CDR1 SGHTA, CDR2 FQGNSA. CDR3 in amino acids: CASSLMAQETQYF. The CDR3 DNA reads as TGTGCCAGCAGCTTAATGGCCCAAGAGACCCAGTACTTC. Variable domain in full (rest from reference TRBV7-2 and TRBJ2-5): GAGVSQSPSNKVTEKGKDVELRCDPISGHTALYWYRQSLGQGLEFLIYFQGNSAPDKSGLPSDRFSAERTGGSVSTLTIQRTQQEDSAVYLCASSLMAQETQYFGPGTRLLVL.

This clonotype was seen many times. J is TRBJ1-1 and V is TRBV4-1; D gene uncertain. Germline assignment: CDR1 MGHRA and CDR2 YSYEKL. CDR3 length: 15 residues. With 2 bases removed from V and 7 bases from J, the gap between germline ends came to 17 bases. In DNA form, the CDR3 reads TGCGCCAGCAGCCAAACCGACATAATAGATAATGAAGCTTTCTTT. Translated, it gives CASSQTDIIDNEAFF.

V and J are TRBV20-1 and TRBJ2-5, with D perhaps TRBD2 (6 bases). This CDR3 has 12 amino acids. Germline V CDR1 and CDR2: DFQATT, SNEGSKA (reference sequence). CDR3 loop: CSAQGGMETQYF. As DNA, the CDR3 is TGCAGCGCTCAAGGAGGGATGGAGACCCAGTACTTC.

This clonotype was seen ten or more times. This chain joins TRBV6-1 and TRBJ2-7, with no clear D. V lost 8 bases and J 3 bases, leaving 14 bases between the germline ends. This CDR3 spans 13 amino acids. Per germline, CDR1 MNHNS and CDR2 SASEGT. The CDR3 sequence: CASRQDAVYEQYF. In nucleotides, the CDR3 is TGTGCCAGCCGTCAAGATGCGGTCTACGAGCAGTACTTC.

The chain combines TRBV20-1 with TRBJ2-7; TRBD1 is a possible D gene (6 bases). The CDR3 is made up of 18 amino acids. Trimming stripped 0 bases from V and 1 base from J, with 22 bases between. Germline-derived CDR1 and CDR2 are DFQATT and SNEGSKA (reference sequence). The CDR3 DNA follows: TGCAGTGCTAGAGATGGAGGACAGATTATCCTGAATTCCTACGAGCAGTACTTC. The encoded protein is CSARDGGQIILNSYEQYF.

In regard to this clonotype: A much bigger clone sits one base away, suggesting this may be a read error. In nucleotides, the CDR3 is TGTGCCACCAGCAGAGGTACAGGGGGCAGGAGCAATCAGCCCCAGCATTTT. Protein: CATSRGTGGRSNQPQHF. The chain is built from TRBV15 and TRBJ1-5; 9 positions agree with TRBD1. Trimming cost V 1 base and J 1 base; bases outside gene matches: 5. Germline values: CDR1 LNHNV, CDR2 YYDKDF (reference sequence). The CDR3 contains 17 residues.

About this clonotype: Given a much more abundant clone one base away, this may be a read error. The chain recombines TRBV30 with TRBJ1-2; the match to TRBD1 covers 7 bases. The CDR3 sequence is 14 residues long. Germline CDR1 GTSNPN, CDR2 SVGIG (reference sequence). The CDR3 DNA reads TGTGCCTGGAGTGGACAGGGCCGACTCTATGGCTACATCTTC. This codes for CAWSGQGRLYGYIF.

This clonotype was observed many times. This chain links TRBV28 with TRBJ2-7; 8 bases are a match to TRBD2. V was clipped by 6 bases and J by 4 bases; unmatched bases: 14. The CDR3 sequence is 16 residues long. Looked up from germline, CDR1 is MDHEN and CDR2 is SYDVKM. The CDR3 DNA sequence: TGTGCCAGCAGCCTCCTACCCGGGGGGGGTAAATACGAGCAGTACTTC. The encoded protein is CASSLLPGGGKYEQYF.